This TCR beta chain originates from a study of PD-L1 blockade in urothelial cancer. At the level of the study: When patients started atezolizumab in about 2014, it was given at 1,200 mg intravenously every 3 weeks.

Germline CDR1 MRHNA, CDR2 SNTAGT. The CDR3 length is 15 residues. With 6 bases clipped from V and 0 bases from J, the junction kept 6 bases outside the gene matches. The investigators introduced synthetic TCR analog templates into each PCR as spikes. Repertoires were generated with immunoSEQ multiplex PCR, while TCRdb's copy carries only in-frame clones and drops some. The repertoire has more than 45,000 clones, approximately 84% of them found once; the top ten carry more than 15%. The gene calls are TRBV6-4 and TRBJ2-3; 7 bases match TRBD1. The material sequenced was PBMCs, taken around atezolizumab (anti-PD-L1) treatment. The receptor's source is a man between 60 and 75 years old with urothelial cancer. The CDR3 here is CASSPGTVSTDTQYF. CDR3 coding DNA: TGTGCCAGCAGCCCCGGGACAGTTAGCACAGATACGCAGTATTTT.